A selection of T cell receptor beta chains follows, all from one sample in a study of shared clonotypes between healthy human individuals. Using immunoSEQ multiplex PCR, the repertoire was profiled, and TCRdb retains in-frame clones only, with some absent. Of roughly 2,000,000 clones listed, 85% to 95% are singletons. The sample was naive CD8+ T cells sorted from blood. These receptors were collected from a man aged 18 to 30 in good health. The CDR3 runs from the conserved cysteine through the conserved F or W. D genes are given only for firm matches. Size values are once, few and many counts, or a class for expanded clones, and some rows have none.

D	V	size	J	CDR3	DNA
TRBD1	TRBV27	.	TRBJ2-3	CASSLSPTGDTQYF	TGTGCCAGCAGTTTATCCCCGACAGGGGATACGCAGTATTTT
.	TRBV7-6	.	TRBJ2-5	CASSQRPVRETQYF	TGTGCCAGCAGCCAGCGACCGGTCCGAGAGACCCAGTACTTC
.	TRBV28	.	TRBJ2-1	CASSLRTRNEQFF	TGTGCCAGCAGTTTACGGACCCGAAATGAGCAGTTCTTC
TRBD1	TRBV6-5	.	TRBJ2-7	CASSFLRQGAYEQYF	TGTGCCAGCAGTTTCTTGAGACAGGGGGCTTACGAGCAGTACTTC
TRBD1	TRBV4-3	.	TRBJ2-1	CASSQGQREQFF	TGCGCCAGCAGCCAGGGACAGCGTGAGCAGTTCTTC
.	TRBV28	.	TRBJ1-1	CASSLWLREAFF	TGTGCCAGCAGTTTATGGTTGAGGGAAGCTTTCTTT
TRBD1	TRBV13	.	TRBJ2-7	CASSLGGQGPYYEQYF	TGTGCCAGCAGCTTAGGAGGACAGGGACCGTACTACGAGCAGTACTTC
TRBD1	TRBV10-2	.	TRBJ1-3	CASGTGPGNTIYF	TGCGCCAGCGGGACAGGGCCTGGAAACACCATATATTTT
.	TRBV7-9	.	TRBJ2-3	CASGGDTDTQYF	TGTGCCAGTGGGGGAGACACAGATACGCAGTATTTT
TRBD2	TRBV9	once	TRBJ2-3	CASSGSGTDTQYF	TGTGCCAGCAGCGGTAGCGGGACAGATACGCAGTATTTT
.	TRBV5-8	once	TRBJ2-7	CASSLGGGPYEQYF	TGTGCCAGCAGCCTTGGGGGGGGCCCCTACGAGCAGTACTTC
TRBD1	TRBV5-6	.	TRBJ2-7	CASSWDRGEQYF	TGTGCCAGCAGCTGGGACAGGGGAGAGCAGTACTTC
TRBD2	TRBV12-5	.	TRBJ2-1	CASGWEGGLYNEQFF	TGTGCTAGTGGTTGGGAGGGAGGACTCTACAATGAGCAGTTCTTC
.	TRBV6-1	.	TRBJ2-7	CASSEGRGLYEQYF	TGTGCCAGCAGTGAAGGGAGGGGCCTCTACGAGCAGTACTTC
TRBD2	TRBV9	.	TRBJ2-7	CASSVAGTSSYEQYF	TGTGCCAGCAGTGTCGCGGGGACTAGCTCCTACGAGCAGTACTTC
.	TRBV27	.	TRBJ1-1	CASSLVGGTEAFF	TGTGCCAGCAGTTTAGTGGGGGGAACTGAAGCTTTCTTT
.	TRBV28	.	TRBJ2-7	CASNQYRGYEQYF	TGTGCCAGCAACCAATATCGGGGGTACGAGCAGTACTTC
TRBD2	TRBV4-1	once	TRBJ2-7	CASSNGASGLYEQYF	TGCGCCAGCAGTAATGGGGCTAGCGGGTTGTACGAGCAGTACTTC
.	TRBV13	.	TRBJ2-2	CASSLTSSGYTGELFF	TGTGCCAGCAGCTTAACTTCGAGCGGATACACCGGGGAGCTGTTTTTT
.	TRBV2	.	TRBJ2-5	CASRWMGYETQYF	TGTGCCAGCAGATGGATGGGTTATGAGACCCAGTACTTC
TRBD1	TRBV2	.	TRBJ1-2	CASSETGGISHYGYTF	TGTGCCAGCAGCGAGACAGGGGGGATAAGTCACTATGGCTACACCTTC
.	TRBV19	.	TRBJ2-1	CASSITSRNEQFF	TGTGCCAGTAGTATAACTAGTCGCAATGAGCAGTTCTTC
.	TRBV15	.	TRBJ2-7	CATSRDGSGTYEQYF	TGTGCCACCAGCAGAGATGGTAGCGGAACCTACGAGCAGTACTTC
.	TRBV5-6	once	TRBJ1-1	CASSWTALNTEAFF	TGTGCCAGCAGCTGGACAGCGTTGAACACTGAAGCTTTCTTT
.	TRBV7-3	.	TRBJ2-3	CASSLDQSDTQYF	TGTGCCAGCAGCTTAGACCAGTCCGATACGCAGTATTTT
TRBD1	TRBV10-3	.	TRBJ2-1	CAIPGQRLGEQFF	TGTGCCATCCCGGGACAGCGGTTAGGTGAGCAGTTCTTC
TRBD1	TRBV27	.	TRBJ2-1	CASSLGQRLYNEQFF	TGTGCCAGCAGCCTGGGACAGCGACTATACAATGAGCAGTTCTTC
TRBD2	TRBV10-1	.	TRBJ2-3	CATALAGGLTDTQYF	TGCGCCACCGCTTTAGCGGGTGGTCTTACAGATACGCAGTATTTT
TRBD1	TRBV6-5	.	TRBJ1-5	CASSVQGSHQPQHF	TGTGCCAGCAGCGTACAGGGGAGTCATCAGCCCCAGCATTTT
TRBD1	TRBV11-2	.	TRBJ2-7	CASSFGTGFHEQYF	TGTGCCAGCAGCTTCGGGACAGGGTTCCACGAGCAGTACTTC
.	TRBV6-5	.	TRBJ2-1	CASSYSRQNNEQFF	TGTGCCAGCAGTTACTCAAGGCAGAACAATGAGCAGTTCTTC
.	TRBV5-5	.	TRBJ2-7	CASSLERWAPHEQYF	TGTGCCAGCAGCTTGGAACGTTGGGCCCCCCACGAGCAGTACTTC
TRBD2	TRBV4-3	.	TRBJ2-1	CASSQDTSAFYNEQFF	TGCGCCAGCAGCCAAGATACTAGCGCCTTCTACAATGAGCAGTTCTTC
TRBD1	TRBV29-1	.	TRBJ2-7	CSVRTGPYEQYF	TGCAGCGTTAGGACAGGGCCCTACGAGCAGTACTTC
.	TRBV9	.	TRBJ2-3	CASSVEIGTDTQYF	TGTGCCAGCAGCGTAGAGATCGGCACAGATACGCAGTATTTT
.	TRBV4-1	once	TRBJ2-7	CASSQGGEYEQYF	TGCGCCAGCAGCCAAGGGGGTGAATACGAGCAGTACTTC
TRBD1	TRBV2	.	TRBJ1-1	CASSQTTGGTEAFF	TGTGCCAGCAGCCAGACCACAGGGGGGACTGAAGCTTTCTTT
.	TRBV5-1	.	TRBJ1-1	CASSFRDGDTEAFF	TGCGCCAGCAGCTTCCGGGACGGGGACACTGAAGCTTTCTTT
.	TRBV15	.	TRBJ1-4	CASSRDWSEKLFF	TGTGCCTCGTCCAGGGACTGGAGTGAAAAACTGTTTTTT
.	TRBV19	.	TRBJ2-7	CASSLEPGLTYEQYF	TGTGCCAGTAGCCTAGAGCCGGGGCTGACCTACGAGCAGTACTTC